The clone carrying this T cell receptor (beta chain) occurred many times. Its target is not known. V was cut by 1 base and J by 4 bases, with 11 bases left in between. The germline gives CDR1 SGHDT, CDR2 YYEEEE. This CDR3 has 14 amino acids. This sample was included in a study of regulatory T cells in long-lasting Graves disease. Stated time point: newly diagnosed GD, antithyroid drugs for less than 3 months. From RNA extracted from PBMCs, the TCR library was made. Recruitment took place at an endocrinology department in Xi'an, China. Relying on iRepertoire HTBI primers and Arm-PCR of CDR3 regions, the team built TCR beta libraries. TCRdb redid the calling of the multiplex PCR reads with MiXCR, one entry per CDR3 protein. The data contain 300,000 to 400,000 distinct CDR3 sequences, 16% of them singletons. Study findings and constraints: Persistent Graves' patients showed reduced TCR diversity versus newly diagnosed patients. Persistent disease exhibited a predilection for TRBV28, TRBJ1-2 and TRBJ2-5.

A further study also used this sample, focusing on T cells in Graves' hyperthyroidism and ophthalmopathy. That source adds: Investigators excluded patients with uncontrolled infection, other autoimmune disease, pregnancy or lactation.

The clonotype originates from a man in his forties with Graves disease. V gene TRBV5-6 combines with J gene TRBJ2-5; D could derive from TRBD1 or TRBD2 (5 bases each). The specimen was peripheral blood mononuclear cells (PBMCs), collected at new diagnosis, from a patient treated with antithyroid drugs. In DNA form, the CDR3 reads TGTGCCAGCAGCTTGTCCGGGGCGGGAGAGACCCAGTACTTC. As protein: CASSLSGAGETQYF.